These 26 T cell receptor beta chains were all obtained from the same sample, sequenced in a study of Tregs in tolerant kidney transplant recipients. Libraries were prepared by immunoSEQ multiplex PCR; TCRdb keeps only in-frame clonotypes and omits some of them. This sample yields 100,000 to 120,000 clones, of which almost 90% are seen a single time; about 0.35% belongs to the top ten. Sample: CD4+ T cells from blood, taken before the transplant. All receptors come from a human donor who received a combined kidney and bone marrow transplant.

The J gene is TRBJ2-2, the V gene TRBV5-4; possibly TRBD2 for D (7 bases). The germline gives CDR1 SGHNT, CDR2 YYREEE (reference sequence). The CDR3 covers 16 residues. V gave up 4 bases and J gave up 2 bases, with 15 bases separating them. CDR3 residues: CASSLEGGSNTGELFF. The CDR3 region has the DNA TGTGCCAGCAGCCTGGAGGGGGGGTCTAACACCGGGGAGCTGTTTTTT. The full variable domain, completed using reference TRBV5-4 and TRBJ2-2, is ETGVTQSPTHLIKTRGQQVTLRCSSQSGHNTVSWYQQALGQGPQFIFQYYREEENGRGNFPPRFSGLQFPNYSSELNVNALELDDSALYLCASSLEGGSNTGELFFGEGSRLTVL.

CDR3 nucleotides: TGTGCTAGTGGCCTGGGGTGGGGCCAGACAGATACGCAGTATTTT. This encodes CASGLGWGQTDTQYF. V usage is TRBV12-5 and J usage is TRBJ2-3, with D possibly being TRBD1 (5 bases). CDR3 length equals 15 residues. V shed 6 bases and J shed 3 bases, with 16 bases lying between them. CDR1 LGHNT and CDR2 FRNRAP come from the germline V gene.

The CDR3 reads CASSFGGSSYNEQFF. CDR3 sequence (DNA): TGTGCCAGCAGCTTTGGCGGAAGCTCCTACAATGAGCAGTTCTTC. The rearrangement links TRBV7-2 to TRBJ2-1, with D hard to call. The CDR3 extends over 15 amino acids. V was shortened by 3 bases and J by 0 bases, with 9 bases between the two germline ends. Germline V gives CDR1 SGHTA, CDR2 FQGNSA.

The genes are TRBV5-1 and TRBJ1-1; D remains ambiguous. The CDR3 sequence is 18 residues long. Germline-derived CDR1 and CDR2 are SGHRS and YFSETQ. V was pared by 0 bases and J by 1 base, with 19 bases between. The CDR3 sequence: CASSLAVAATTPNTEAFF. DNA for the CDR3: TGCGCCAGCAGCTTGGCCGTAGCCGCCACAACTCCGAACACTGAAGCTTTCTTT.

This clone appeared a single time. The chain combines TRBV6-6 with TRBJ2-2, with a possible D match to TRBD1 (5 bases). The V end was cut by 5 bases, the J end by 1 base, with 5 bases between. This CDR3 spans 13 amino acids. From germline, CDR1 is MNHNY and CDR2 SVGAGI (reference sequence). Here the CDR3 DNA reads TGTGCCAGCAGTGACAGGAACACCGGGGAGCTGTTTTTT. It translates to CASSDRNTGELFF.

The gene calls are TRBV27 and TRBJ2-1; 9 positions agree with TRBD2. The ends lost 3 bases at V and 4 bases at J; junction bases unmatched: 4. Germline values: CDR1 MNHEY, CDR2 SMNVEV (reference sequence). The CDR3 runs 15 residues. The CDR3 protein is CASSFERGAYNEQFF. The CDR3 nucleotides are TGTGCCAGCAGTTTTGAGCGGGGGGCTTACAATGAGCAGTTCTTC.

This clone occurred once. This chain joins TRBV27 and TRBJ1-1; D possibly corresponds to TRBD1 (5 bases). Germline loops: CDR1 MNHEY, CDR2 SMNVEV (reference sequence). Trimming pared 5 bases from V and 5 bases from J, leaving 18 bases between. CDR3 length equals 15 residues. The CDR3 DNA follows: TGTGCCAGCAGTCGCACCGCGGGGGTTAGGACTGAAGCTTTCTTT. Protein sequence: CASSRTAGVRTEAFF.

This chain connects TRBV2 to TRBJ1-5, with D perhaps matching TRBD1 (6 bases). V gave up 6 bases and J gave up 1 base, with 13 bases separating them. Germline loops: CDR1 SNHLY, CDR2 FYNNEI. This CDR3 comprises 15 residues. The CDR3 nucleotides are TGTGCCAGCAGCCAACAGGGAGTCAGCAATCAGCCCCAGCATTTT. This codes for CASSQQGVSNQPQHF.

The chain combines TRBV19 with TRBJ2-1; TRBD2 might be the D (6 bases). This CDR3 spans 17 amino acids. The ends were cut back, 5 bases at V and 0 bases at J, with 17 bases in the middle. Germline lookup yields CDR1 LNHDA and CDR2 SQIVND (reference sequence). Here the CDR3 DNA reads TGTGCCAGTAGTCCAACATGGGACTCCAGCTCCTACAATGAGCAGTTCTTC. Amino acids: CASSPTWDSSSYNEQFF. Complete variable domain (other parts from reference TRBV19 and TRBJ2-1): DGGITQSPKYLFRKEGQNVTLSCEQNLNHDAMYWYRQDPGQGLRLIYYSQIVNDFQKGDIAEGYSVSREKKESFPLTVTSAQKNPTAFYLCASSPTWDSSSYNEQFFGPGTRLTVL.

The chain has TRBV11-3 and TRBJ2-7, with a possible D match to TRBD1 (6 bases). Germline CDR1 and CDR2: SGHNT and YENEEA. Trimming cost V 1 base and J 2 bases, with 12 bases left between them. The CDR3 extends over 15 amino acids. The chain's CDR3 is CASSLGGPGAYEQYF. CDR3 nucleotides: TGTGCCAGCAGCTTAGGAGGCCCAGGGGCCTACGAGCAGTACTTC.

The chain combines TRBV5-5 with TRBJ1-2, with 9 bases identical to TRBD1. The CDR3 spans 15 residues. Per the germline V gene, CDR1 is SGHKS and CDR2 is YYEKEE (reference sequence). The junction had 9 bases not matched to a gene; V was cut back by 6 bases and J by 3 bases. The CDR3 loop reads CASIQGQGAYYGYTF. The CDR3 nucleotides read TGTGCCAGCATCCAGGGACAGGGTGCCTACTATGGCTACACCTTC.

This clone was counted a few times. CDR3 loop: CASSPYGGTEAFF. CDR3 DNA sequence: TGTGCCAGCAGTCCCTACGGGGGCACTGAAGCTTTCTTT. This chain uses TRBV6-5 with TRBJ1-1; possible D gene TRBD1, 5 bases. The CDR3 consists of 13 residues. Trimming shortened V by 5 bases and J by 4 bases, and 11 bases separated the two germline ends. From germline, CDR1 is MNHEY and CDR2 SVGAGI.

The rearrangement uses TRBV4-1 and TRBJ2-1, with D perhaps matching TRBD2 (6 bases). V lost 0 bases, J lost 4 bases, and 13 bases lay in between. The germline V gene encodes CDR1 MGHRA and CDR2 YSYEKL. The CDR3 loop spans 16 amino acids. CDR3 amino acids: CASSQDSAGRYNEQFF. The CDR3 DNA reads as TGCGCCAGCAGCCAAGATTCGGCGGGAAGATACAATGAGCAGTTCTTC.

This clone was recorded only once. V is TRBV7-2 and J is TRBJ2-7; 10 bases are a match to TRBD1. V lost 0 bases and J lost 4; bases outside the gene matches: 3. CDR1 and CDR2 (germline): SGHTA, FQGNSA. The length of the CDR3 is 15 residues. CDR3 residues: CASSLAGTGAYEQYF. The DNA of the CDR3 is TGTGCCAGCAGCTTAGCCGGGACAGGGGCATACGAGCAGTACTTC.

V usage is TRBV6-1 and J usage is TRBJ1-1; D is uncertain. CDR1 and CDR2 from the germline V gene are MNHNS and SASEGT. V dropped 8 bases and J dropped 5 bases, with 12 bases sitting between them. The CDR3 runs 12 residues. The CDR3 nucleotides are TGTGCCAGCCCAGGATTCACGACTGAAGCTTTCTTT. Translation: CASPGFTTEAFF.

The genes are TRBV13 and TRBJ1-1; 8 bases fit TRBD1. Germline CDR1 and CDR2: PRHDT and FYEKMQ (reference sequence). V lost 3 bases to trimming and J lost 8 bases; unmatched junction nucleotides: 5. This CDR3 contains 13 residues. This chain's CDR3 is CASSFDTGGEAFF. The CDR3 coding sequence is TGTGCCAGCAGCTTTGATACAGGGGGAGAAGCTTTCTTT.

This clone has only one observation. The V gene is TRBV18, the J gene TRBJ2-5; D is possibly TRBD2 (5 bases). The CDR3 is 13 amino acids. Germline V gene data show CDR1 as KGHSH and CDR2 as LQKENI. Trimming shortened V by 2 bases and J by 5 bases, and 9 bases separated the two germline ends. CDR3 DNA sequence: TGTGCCAGCTCACCAGGGGAGCGGGAGACCCAGTACTTC. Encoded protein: CASSPGERETQYF. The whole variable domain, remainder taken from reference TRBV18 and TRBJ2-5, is NAGVMQNPRHLVRRRGQEARLRCSPMKGHSHVYWYRQLPEEGLKFMVYLQKENIIDESGMPKERFSAEFPKEGPSILRIQQVVRGDSAAYFCASSPGERETQYFGPGTRLLVL.

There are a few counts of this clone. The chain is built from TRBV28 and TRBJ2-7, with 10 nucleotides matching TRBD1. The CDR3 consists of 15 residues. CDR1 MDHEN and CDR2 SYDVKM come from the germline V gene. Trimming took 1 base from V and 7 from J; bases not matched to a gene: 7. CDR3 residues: CASSLFGTGVREQYF. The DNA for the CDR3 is TGTGCCAGCAGTTTATTTGGGACAGGGGTAAGGGAGCAGTACTTC.

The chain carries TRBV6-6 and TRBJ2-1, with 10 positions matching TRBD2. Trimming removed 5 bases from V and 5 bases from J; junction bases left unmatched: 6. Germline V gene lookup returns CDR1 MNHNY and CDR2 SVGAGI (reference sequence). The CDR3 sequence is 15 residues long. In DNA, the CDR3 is TGTGCCAGCAGTCACCTAGCGGGGGCCGACAATGAGCAGTTCTTC. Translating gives CASSHLAGADNEQFF.

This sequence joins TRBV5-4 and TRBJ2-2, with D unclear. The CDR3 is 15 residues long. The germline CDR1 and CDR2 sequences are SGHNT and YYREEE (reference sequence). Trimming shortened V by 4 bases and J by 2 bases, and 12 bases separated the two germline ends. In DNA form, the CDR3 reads TGTGCCAGCAGCCCCTTCGACACAAACACCGGGGAGCTGTTTTTT. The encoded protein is CASSPFDTNTGELFF.

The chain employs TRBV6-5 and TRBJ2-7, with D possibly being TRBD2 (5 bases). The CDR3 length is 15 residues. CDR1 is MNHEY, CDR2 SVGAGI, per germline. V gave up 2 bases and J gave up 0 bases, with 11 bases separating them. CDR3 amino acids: CASSYEEDTSYEQYF. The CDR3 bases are TGTGCCAGCAGTTACGAGGAGGATACCTCCTACGAGCAGTACTTC.

CDR3 in amino acids: CASSQGTGRRADTQYF. The CDR3 DNA reads as TGCGCCAGCAGCCAGGGGACAGGGCGTAGGGCAGATACGCAGTATTTT. V gene TRBV4-3 combines with J gene TRBJ2-3, with 9 bases that match TRBD1. Germline V gene sequence: CDR1 LGHNA, CDR2 YSLEER. Trimming at V came to 3 bases and at J to 4 bases, leaving 8 bases not matched to a gene. This CDR3 contains 16 residues.

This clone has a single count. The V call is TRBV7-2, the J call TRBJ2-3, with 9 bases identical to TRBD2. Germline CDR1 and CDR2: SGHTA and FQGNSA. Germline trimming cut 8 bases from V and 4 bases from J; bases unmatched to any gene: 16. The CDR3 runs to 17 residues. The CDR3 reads CASLRGAGGPRADTQYF. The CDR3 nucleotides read TGTGCCAGCCTCAGGGGAGCGGGAGGACCAAGAGCAGATACGCAGTATTTT.

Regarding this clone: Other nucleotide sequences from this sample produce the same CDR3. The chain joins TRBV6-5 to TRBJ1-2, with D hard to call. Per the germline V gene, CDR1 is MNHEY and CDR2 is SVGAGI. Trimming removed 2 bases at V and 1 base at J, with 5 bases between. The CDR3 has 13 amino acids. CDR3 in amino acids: CASSYGLNYGYTF. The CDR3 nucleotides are TGTGCCAGCAGTTACGGACTTAACTATGGCTACACCTTC.

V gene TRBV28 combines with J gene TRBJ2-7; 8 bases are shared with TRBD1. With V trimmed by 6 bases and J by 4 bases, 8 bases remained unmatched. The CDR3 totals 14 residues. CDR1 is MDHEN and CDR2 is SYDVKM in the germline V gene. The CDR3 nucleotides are TGTGCCAGCAGCGGACAGGGCCTCAGGTACGAGCAGTACTTC. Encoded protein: CASSGQGLRYEQYF.

The CDR3 here is CASGLNREAALNTEAFF. Written as DNA, the CDR3 is TGTGCTAGTGGTTTGAACCGGGAAGCAGCCCTGAACACTGAAGCTTTCTTT. This sequence joins TRBV12-5 and TRBJ1-1; D call uncertain. This CDR3 region has 17 residues. Trimming removed 2 bases from V and 0 bases from J, with 16 bases in between. Per germline, CDR1 LGHNT and CDR2 FRNRAP.